The text below deals with one T cell receptor beta chain. Its antigen is unknown. Viral peptide pool expansion of antigen-specific CD4+ T cells preceded sequencing in the ViraFEST assay. Upon completion of around 9 days in culture, CD4+ T cells were isolated. No vaccinee had earlier SARS-CoV-2 infection, and nucleocapsid antibodies were negative. Days 3 and 7 saw half the medium replaced with IL-2 medium. This entry comes from a study of vaccination effects on CD4 cells after COVID-19. Study outcomes and limitations: At late timepoints after vaccination, vaccine- and infection-induced clones shrank markedly.

Using immunoSEQ multiplex PCR, the repertoire was profiled, and TCRdb retains in-frame clones only, with some absent. The sample carries about 73,000 clones, 78% recorded once. Germline values: CDR1 SGHTA, CDR2 FQGTGA. This CDR3 contains 16 residues. The germline V and J ends were trimmed by 0 bases and 8 bases, with 16 bases remaining between them. The TCR originated in a human donor who received a COVID-19 vaccine. The input for sequencing was CD4+ T cells from PBMCs cultured with SARS-CoV-2 spike peptides, taken before COVID-19 vaccination. The genes are TRBV7-3 and TRBJ1-4; tentatively, D is TRBD1 (6 bases). The CDR3 reads CASSLTGRGPGEKLFF. As DNA, the CDR3 is TGTGCCAGCAGCTTAACGGGACGGGGGCCGGGGGAAAAACTGTTTTTT.